Listed below are T cell receptor beta chains from one sample, sequenced in a study of shared clonotypes between healthy human individuals. Repertoires were generated with immunoSEQ multiplex PCR, while TCRdb's copy carries only in-frame clones and drops some. The table shows roughly 2,000,000 clones, with approximately 94% occurring only once. The sequencing input was naive CD8+ T cells sorted from blood. These receptors were collected from a man aged 18 to 29 in good health. Each CDR3 is given with its conserved first and last residue. Fields, in order: D gene, J gene, V gene, CDR3 DNA, CDR3 protein. A D gene is named only where the DNA matches it firmly.

D gene: -
J gene: TRBJ2-3
V gene: TRBV27
CDR3 DNA: TGTGCCAGCAGTTTAGACAACACAGATACGCAGTATTTT
CDR3 protein: CASSLDNTDTQYF

D gene: TRBD2
J gene: TRBJ2-7
V gene: TRBV7-9
CDR3 DNA: TGTGCCAGCAGCTTAGCGGACCGGGAGGCTTACGACGAGCAGTACTTC
CDR3 protein: CASSLADREAYDEQYF

D gene: -
J gene: TRBJ2-1
V gene: TRBV5-1
CDR3 DNA: TGCGCCAGCAGCTTGGCCCCTACCGAGGATGAGCAGTTCTTC
CDR3 protein: CASSLAPTEDEQFF

D gene: -
J gene: TRBJ1-2
V gene: TRBV27
CDR3 DNA: TGTGCCAGCAGTTTGAGACCCGTTGACGCCTATGGCTACACCTTC
CDR3 protein: CASSLRPVDAYGYTF

D gene: -
J gene: TRBJ2-1
V gene: TRBV7-9
CDR3 DNA: TGTGCCAGCAGCCCCATGGATCGACTAACCTCCTACAATGAGCAGTTCTTC
CDR3 protein: CASSPMDRLTSYNEQFF

D gene: -
J gene: TRBJ2-7
V gene: TRBV30
CDR3 DNA: TGTGCCTGGAGTGTACTGTCCGGGGACGAGCAGTACTTC
CDR3 protein: CAWSVLSGDEQYF

D gene: -
J gene: TRBJ1-2
V gene: TRBV4-1
CDR3 DNA: TGCGCCAGCAGCCAAGCCCAGGAAAGGACTAACTATGGCTACACCTTC
CDR3 protein: CASSQAQERTNYGYTF

D gene: -
J gene: TRBJ1-2
V gene: TRBV5-6
CDR3 DNA: TGTGCCAGCAGCTTGGCCGAAGGCTCTCCTAACTATGGCTACACCTTC
CDR3 protein: CASSLAEGSPNYGYTF

D gene: -
J gene: TRBJ1-1
V gene: TRBV13
CDR3 DNA: TGTGCCAGCTTGTCAAGGGGAGGGGAATCCATGAACACTGAAGCTTTCTTT
CDR3 protein: CASLSRGGESMNTEAFF

D gene: TRBD1
J gene: TRBJ2-3
V gene: TRBV29-1
CDR3 DNA: TGCAGCGTTGAAGGGTTCCTTCGGAGACAGGGGATGGGTACAGATACGCAGTATTTT
CDR3 protein: CSVEGFLRRQGMGTDTQYF

D gene: TRBD2
J gene: TRBJ2-5
V gene: TRBV6-4
CDR3 DNA: TGTGCCAGCACGAGAGCTAGCGGGAGGTACCAAGAGACCCAGTACTTC
CDR3 protein: CASTRASGRYQETQYF

D gene: TRBD2
J gene: TRBJ2-3
V gene: TRBV7-9
CDR3 DNA: TGTGCCAGCAGCTCGGCCGGACTAGCGGGAGGCACAGATACGCAGTATTTT
CDR3 protein: CASSSAGLAGGTDTQYF

D gene: -
J gene: TRBJ1-4
V gene: TRBV5-1
CDR3 DNA: TGCGCCAGCAGCTTGGATCCCGCAACTAATGAAAAACTGTTTTTT
CDR3 protein: CASSLDPATNEKLFF

D gene: -
J gene: TRBJ1-1
V gene: TRBV4-1
CDR3 DNA: TGCGCCAGCAGCCAACCGATAGGGGTTTTTACGAACACTGAAGCTTTCTTT
CDR3 protein: CASSQPIGVFTNTEAFF

D gene: TRBD1
J gene: TRBJ2-2
V gene: TRBV9
CDR3 DNA: TGTGCCAGCAGCGAGGGCAGGGGGCGGGCCGGGGAGCTGTTTTTT
CDR3 protein: CASSEGRGRAGELFF

D gene: -
J gene: TRBJ2-3
V gene: TRBV11-2
CDR3 DNA: TGTGCCAGCACCCTAGTTCGGGGGGATACGCAGTATTTT
CDR3 protein: CASTLVRGDTQYF

D gene: TRBD1
J gene: TRBJ2-7
V gene: TRBV4-1
CDR3 DNA: TGCGCCAGCAGCCAAGTGGGGGACAGTGCCTACGAGCAGTACTTC
CDR3 protein: CASSQVGDSAYEQYF

D gene: -
J gene: TRBJ2-1
V gene: TRBV4-1
CDR3 DNA: TGCGCCAGCAGCCAAGAACGGTTCTATGAGCAGTTCTTC
CDR3 protein: CASSQERFYEQFF